A selection of T cell receptor beta chains follows, all from one sample in a study of shared clonotypes between healthy human individuals. Measured with immunoSEQ multiplex PCR; TCRdb has only the in-frame clones, and not every one. The repertoire consists of under 2,500,000 clones, with approximately 94% occurring once and the leading ten covering approximately 0.13%. Sequencing was performed on naive CD4+ T cells sorted from blood. The receptors come from a man younger than 30 in good health. CDR3s include the opening cysteine and the closing phenylalanine or tryptophan. D genes are given only for firm matches. Clone size is shown for a subset of rows, as once, few, many or a class of expanded clone.

NA TRBJ2-1 NA TRBV4-1 CASSQDGASAYSEQFF TGCGCCAGCAGCCAAGATGGGGCTAGCGCTTATAGTGAGCAGTTCTTC
NA TRBJ2-7 NA TRBV30 CAWSVAVAMYEQYF TGTGCCTGGAGTGTGGCCGTCGCCATGTACGAGCAGTACTTC
TRBD2 TRBJ2-3 NA TRBV19 CASRELAGGPGTDTQYF TGTGCCAGTAGAGAACTAGCGGGAGGGCCGGGCACAGATACGCAGTATTTT
TRBD1 TRBJ1-5 NA TRBV19 CASTLGQGNQPQHF TGTGCCAGTACCCTGGGACAGGGGAATCAGCCCCAGCATTTT
NA TRBJ2-7 once TRBV5-6 CASRSRGAGYEQYF TGTGCCAGCAGGTCCCGGGGGGCCGGCTACGAGCAGTACTTC
NA TRBJ1-5 NA TRBV7-5 CARRIRTQGGQPQHF TGTGCCAGAAGGATTCGAACACAGGGAGGACAGCCCCAGCATTTT
NA TRBJ2-3 NA TRBV28 CASSLQTPDTQYF TGTGCCAGCAGCCTCCAAACCCCAGATACGCAGTATTTT
NA TRBJ2-6 NA TRBV5-1 CASSQNGRSGANVLTF TGCGCCAGCAGCCAGAACGGACGCTCTGGGGCCAACGTCCTGACTTTC
TRBD2 TRBJ2-3 NA TRBV6-5 CASTPRGRATDTQYF TGTGCCAGCACCCCCCGCGGGAGGGCAACAGATACGCAGTATTTT
NA TRBJ2-5 NA TRBV21-1 CASSGRGRVYQETQYF TGTGCCAGTAGTGGCAGGGGCCGGGTGTACCAAGAGACCCAGTACTTC
NA TRBJ2-7 NA TRBV12-2 CASRLEILVPRYEQYF TGTGCAAGTCGCTTAGAGATCCTAGTTCCCCGCTACGAGCAGTACTTC
NA TRBJ2-7 NA TRBV5-6 CASSREPDSAYEQYF TGTGCCAGCAGCCGGGAGCCGGACAGCGCCTACGAGCAGTACTTC
NA TRBJ2-7 NA TRBV5-1 CASLDPYEQYF TGCGCCAGCCTAGATCCCTACGAGCAGTACTTC
TRBD1 TRBJ2-7 NA TRBV28 CASSLAGQAAPYEQYF TGTGCCAGCAGTTTGGCTGGACAGGCCGCGCCCTACGAGCAGTACTTC
TRBD1 TRBJ1-5 NA TRBV6-1 CASRTGEGNQPQHF TGTGCCAGCAGGACAGGGGAAGGCAATCAGCCCCAGCATTTT